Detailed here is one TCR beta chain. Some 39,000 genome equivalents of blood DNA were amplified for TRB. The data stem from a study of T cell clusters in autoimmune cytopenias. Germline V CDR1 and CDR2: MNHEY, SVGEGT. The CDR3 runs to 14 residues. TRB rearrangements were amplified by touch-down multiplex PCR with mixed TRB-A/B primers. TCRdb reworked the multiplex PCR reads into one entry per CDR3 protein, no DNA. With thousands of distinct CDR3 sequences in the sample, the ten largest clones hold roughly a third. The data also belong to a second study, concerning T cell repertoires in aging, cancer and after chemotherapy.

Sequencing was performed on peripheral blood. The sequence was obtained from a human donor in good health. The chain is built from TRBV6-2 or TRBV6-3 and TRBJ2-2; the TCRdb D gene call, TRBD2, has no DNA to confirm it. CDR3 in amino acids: CASRRTSGTGELFF.